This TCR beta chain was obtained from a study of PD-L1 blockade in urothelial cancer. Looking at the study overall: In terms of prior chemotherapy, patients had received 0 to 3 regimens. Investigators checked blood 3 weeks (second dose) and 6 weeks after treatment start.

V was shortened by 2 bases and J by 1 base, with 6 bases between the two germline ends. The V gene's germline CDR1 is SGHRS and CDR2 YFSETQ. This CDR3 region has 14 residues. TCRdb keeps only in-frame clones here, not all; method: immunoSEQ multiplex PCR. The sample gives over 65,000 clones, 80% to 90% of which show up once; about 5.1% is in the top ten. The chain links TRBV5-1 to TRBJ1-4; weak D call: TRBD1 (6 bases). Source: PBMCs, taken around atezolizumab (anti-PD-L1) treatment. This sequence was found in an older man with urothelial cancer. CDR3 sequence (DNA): TGCGCCAGCAGCTTAGGGGGAACTAATGAAAAACTGTTTTTT. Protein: CASSLGGTNEKLFF. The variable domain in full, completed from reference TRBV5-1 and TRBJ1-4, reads KAGVTQTPRYLIKTRGQQVTLSCSPISGHRSVSWYQQTPGQGLQFLFEYFSETQRNKGNFPGRFSGRQFSNSRSEMNVSTLELGDSALYLCASSLGGTNEKLFFGSGTQLSVL.